These T cell receptor beta chains were read from a single sample in a study of beta chain features in type 1 diabetes. Assay used: immunoSEQ multiplex PCR; TCRdb lists only in-frame clones, some missing. Of fewer than 300,000 clones listed, about a fifth were seen once; the top ten hold 0.028%. The sequenced material came from naive CD4+ T cells from blood. The origin of the receptors is a woman aged 40 to 49 with type 1 diabetes. Both conserved end residues are part of each CDR3. Each record gives: V gene, clone size, J gene, D gene, CDR3 DNA, CDR3 protein. A D gene is named only where the DNA matches it firmly. Size tells how often a clone was seen (once, few, many) or the class of an expanded clone, and some rows leave it out.

v_call: TRBV5-4; clone_size: .; j_call: TRBJ2-5; d_call: .; cdr3_nt: TGTGCCAGCAGCTTGGCCCCACAGGCGACCGAGACCCAGTACTTC; cdr3_aa: CASSLAPQATETQYF
v_call: TRBV13; clone_size: .; j_call: TRBJ2-2; d_call: .; cdr3_nt: TGTGCCAGCAGCTCTGACAGGCTAGGGGAGCTGTTTTTT; cdr3_aa: CASSSDRLGELFF
v_call: TRBV7-2; clone_size: .; j_call: TRBJ2-1; d_call: TRBD2; cdr3_nt: TGTGCCAGCAGCTTTGGGAGGGAGCGGTACAATGAGCAGTTCTTC; cdr3_aa: CASSFGRERYNEQFF
v_call: TRBV29-1; clone_size: .; j_call: TRBJ2-7; d_call: .; cdr3_nt: TGCAGCGTTGTATTGATTTGGGGAGCGGGCTACGAGCAGTACTTC; cdr3_aa: CSVVLIWGAGYEQYF
v_call: TRBV29-1; clone_size: .; j_call: TRBJ2-2; d_call: .; cdr3_nt: TGCAGCGTATCCCGAGGCGGGGAGCTGTTTTTT; cdr3_aa: CSVSRGGELFF
v_call: TRBV7-9; clone_size: .; j_call: TRBJ2-3; d_call: TRBD2; cdr3_nt: TGTGCCAGCAGCTTATTGATCGGGGGGGCTACAGATACGCAGTATTTT; cdr3_aa: CASSLLIGGATDTQYF
v_call: TRBV7-2; clone_size: .; j_call: TRBJ2-7; d_call: .; cdr3_nt: TGTGCCAGCAGCTCCCAACTCCAGGGCCTCCAGCAGTACTTC; cdr3_aa: CASSSQLQGLQQYF
v_call: TRBV5-1; clone_size: .; j_call: TRBJ1-2; d_call: .; cdr3_nt: TGCGCCAGCAGCTTGTCCGGAGACTATGGCTACACCTTC; cdr3_aa: CASSLSGDYGYTF
v_call: TRBV2; clone_size: few; j_call: TRBJ2-1; d_call: .; cdr3_nt: TGTGCCATCAAGCGGGCCCGGAACAATGAGCAGTTCTTC; cdr3_aa: CAIKRARNNEQFF
v_call: TRBV6-4; clone_size: .; j_call: TRBJ2-3; d_call: .; cdr3_nt: TGTGCCAGCAGTGCCGAGTTTAGCACAGATACGCAGTATTTT; cdr3_aa: CASSAEFSTDTQYF
v_call: TRBV5-1; clone_size: .; j_call: TRBJ2-1; d_call: TRBD2; cdr3_nt: TGCGCCAGCAGCCTATACGTTAGCGGGGGGGATGAGCAGTTCTTC; cdr3_aa: CASSLYVSGGDEQFF
v_call: TRBV28; clone_size: .; j_call: TRBJ1-1; d_call: .; cdr3_nt: TGTGCCAGCACCCCGGGCACTGAAGCTTTCTTT; cdr3_aa: CASTPGTEAFF
v_call: TRBV7-9; clone_size: few; j_call: TRBJ1-2; d_call: .; cdr3_nt: TGTGCCAGCGTCCTGCAACGCCAGGGTGTTGGCTACACCTTC; cdr3_aa: CASVLQRQGVGYTF
v_call: TRBV5-1; clone_size: .; j_call: TRBJ2-1; d_call: .; cdr3_nt: TGCGCCAGCAGCTTGGCCGAAGGGAGTGAGCAGTTCTTC; cdr3_aa: CASSLAEGSEQFF
v_call: TRBV4-2; clone_size: few; j_call: TRBJ1-4; d_call: .; cdr3_nt: TGTGCCAGCAGCCAAGATGGTGGAGAGGGTAGCGAAAAACTGTTTTTT; cdr3_aa: CASSQDGGEGSEKLFF
v_call: TRBV9; clone_size: .; j_call: TRBJ1-3; d_call: .; cdr3_nt: TGTGCCAGCAGCGCCAGGGCGTCGGGAAACACCATATATTTT; cdr3_aa: CASSARASGNTIYF
v_call: TRBV7-2; clone_size: few; j_call: TRBJ1-6; d_call: .; cdr3_nt: TGTGCCAGCAGCGAGAGAGCGGTTCCCCTCCACTTT; cdr3_aa: CASSERAVPLHF